Presented here are 29 T cell receptor beta chains from one specimen sequenced in a study of regulatory T cells in long-lasting Graves disease. With iRepertoire HTBI primers and Arm-PCR of CDR3 regions, TCR beta libraries were built. TCRdb re-called the multiplex PCR reads with MiXCR, one entry per CDR3 protein. The sample includes some 450,000 distinct CDR3 sequences, 16% of them seen just once. The time point was: newly diagnosed GD, antithyroid drugs for less than 3 months. The authors made the TCR library using RNA they extracted from PBMCs. The data were also submitted as part of a second study, on T cells in Graves' hyperthyroidism and ophthalmopathy.

The material sequenced was peripheral blood mononuclear cells (PBMCs), taken at new diagnosis, from a patient treated with antithyroid drugs. These receptor sequences come from a woman in her 30s with Graves disease.

There are many counts of this clonotype. This rearrangement joins TRBV2 to TRBJ1-1; tentatively, D is TRBD1 (6 bases). V was trimmed by 6 bases and J by 2 bases, leaving 16 bases between them. CDR3 length: 15 residues. Germline V gene sequence: CDR1 SNHLY, CDR2 FYNNEI. CDR3 sequence (DNA): TGTGCCAGCAGCAGGGAGGTGGGACAAAACACTGAAGCTTTCTTT. Protein: CASSREVGQNTEAFF.

This clonotype was detected ten times or more. The rearrangement joins TRBV6-1 to TRBJ1-2; maybe TRBD1 (5 bases). Trimming took 3 bases from V and 4 from J, leaving 18 bases between them. This CDR3 has 16 residues. Germline CDR1 and CDR2: MNHNS and SASEGT. The CDR3 reads CASSENTPGSSYGYTF. The CDR3 DNA follows: TGTGCCAGCAGTGAGAACACACCAGGGAGTAGCTATGGCTACACCTTC.

The gene calls are TRBV30 and TRBJ1-3, with 7 bases matching TRBD1. This CDR3 has 14 amino acids. Per the germline V gene, CDR1 is GTSNPN and CDR2 is SVGIG (reference sequence). The CDR3 loop reads CVGNRGISGNTIYF. CDR3 nucleotides: TGTGTCGGAAACAGGGGAATCTCTGGAAACACCATATATTTT.

For this clonotype: This may be a read error, as it is one base from a much larger clone. The chain has TRBV2 and TRBJ2-5, with 14 bases lining up with TRBD2. CDR3 length: 18 amino acids. The J segment lost 7 bases and the V segment lost 6 bases, leaving 16 bases of the junction unmatched. Per germline, CDR1 SNHLY and CDR2 FYNNEI. The CDR3 sequence is CASRKDLGLAGVDGTQYF. CDR3 DNA: TGTGCCAGCAGGAAAGACCTGGGACTAGCGGGAGTTGATGGGACCCAGTACTTC.

The chain has TRBV20-1 and TRBJ2-7; 9 bases are shared with TRBD2. V gave up 3 bases and J gave up 5 bases; unmatched junction bases: 5. CDR1 and CDR2 (germline): DFQATT, SNEGSKA (reference sequence). This CDR3 is 13 amino acids long. In DNA form, the CDR3 reads TGCAGTGCTAGTAGCGGGAGTAGACACGAGCAGTACTTC. Its translation: CSASSGSRHEQYF.

This clonotype has just a few counts. The rearrangement uses TRBV15 and TRBJ2-2, with a possible D match to TRBD2 (6 bases). Looked up from germline, CDR1 is LNHNV and CDR2 is YYDKDF (reference sequence). Trimming shortened V by 5 bases and J by 1 base, and 11 bases separated the two germline ends. The CDR3 length is 15 residues. CDR3: CATSHRGLNTGELFF. As DNA, the CDR3 is TGTGCCACCAGCCACCGGGGGTTGAACACCGGGGAGCTGTTTTTT.

At least ten counts were recorded for this clonotype. The chain uses TRBV6-1 and TRBJ2-7; D is possibly TRBD2 (6 bases). Germline values: CDR1 MNHNS, CDR2 SASEGT. The V end lost 5 bases, the J end lost 4 bases, and 18 bases lay between the germline ends. CDR3 size: 15 residues. The CDR3 here is CASSQGLLRGYEQYF. CDR3 DNA sequence: TGTGCCAGCAGTCAGGGACTCCTCAGAGGTTACGAGCAGTACTTC.

The gene calls are TRBV19 and TRBJ2-1, with 8 bases that match TRBD2. The V and J ends lost 10 bases and 9 bases, in that order; junction bases with no gene match: 11. The germline V gene has CDR1 LNHDA and CDR2 SQIVND (reference sequence). The CDR3 is made up of 13 amino acids. CDR3 amino acids: CATYSGVYGEQFF. Here the CDR3 DNA reads TGTGCCACTTATAGCGGGGTCTACGGTGAGCAGTTCTTC.

This clonotype was counted once. This sequence may be a read error, since a much larger clone differs from it by one base. The conserved phenylalanine or tryptophan normally closing the CDR3 is absent here, so this likely arose from a read error. V gene TRBV6-9 combines with J gene TRBJ2-1; maybe TRBD1 (6 bases). Germline values: CDR1 MNHGY, CDR2 SVAAGI. The CDR3 spans 19 residues. V was pared by 4 bases and J by 0 bases, with 22 bases between. As DNA, the CDR3 is TGTGCCAGCAGTTCCGTCTACACCCAACAGGGTAACTCCTACAATGAGCAGTTCTCC. Protein: CASSSVYTQQGNSYNEQFS.

This sequence joins TRBV12-3 or TRBV12-4 and TRBJ1-6; 7 bases are a match to TRBD1. V lost 6 bases, J lost 10 bases, and 18 bases stayed unmatched. This CDR3 comprises 17 residues. The DNA of the CDR3 is TGTGCCAGCAGGCCAACACGGACAGGCCCGGGGGGATCACCCCTCCACTTT. It translates to CASRPTRTGPGGSPLHF.

This clonotype was seen at least ten times. The rearrangement links TRBV5-1 to TRBJ2-1, with 7 bases fitting TRBD2. CDR3 length: 16 residues. The ends lost 4 bases at V and 0 bases at J; junction bases unmatched: 7. Germline V gene sequence: CDR1 SGHRS, CDR2 YFSETQ. This chain's CDR3 is CASSPGLTLSYNEQFF. CDR3 bases: TGCGCCAGCAGCCCGGGACTAACACTCTCCTACAATGAGCAGTTCTTC.

This clonotype was seen many times. The chain carries TRBV6-1 and TRBJ2-1; 11 positions agree with TRBD1. With V trimmed by 6 bases and J by 6 bases, 4 bases remained unmatched. The CDR3 loop spans 14 amino acids. Germline CDR1 reads MNHNS; CDR2 reads SASEGT. CDR3 in DNA: TGTGCCAGCAGAGGACAGGGGGCTTCCAATGAGCAGTTCTTC. As protein: CASRGQGASNEQFF.

Comment on this clonotype: Possible read error: a much larger clone is one base away. The gene calls are TRBV12-3 or TRBV12-4 and TRBJ1-3, with D uncertain. The CDR3 covers 17 residues. CDR3 amino acids: CASSLRGGTRSGNTMYF. Here the CDR3 DNA reads TGTGCCAGCAGTCTACGGGGAGGAACACGGTCTGGAAACACCATGTATTTT.

The chain links TRBV4-1 to TRBJ2-1; D gene unclear. Per the germline V gene, CDR1 is MGHRA and CDR2 is YSYEKL. Trimming shortened V by 3 bases and J by 9 bases, and 18 bases separated the two germline ends. This CDR3 is built from 15 residues. The CDR3 DNA reads TGCGCCAGCAGCCATGAGGCGTCTAGTTCTACTGAGCAGTTCTTC. It codes for CASSHEASSSTEQFF.

The CDR3: CASSLGRYKNIQYF. For the CDR3, the DNA is TGTGCCAGCAGTTTGGGCAGATACAAAAACATTCAGTACTTC. V is TRBV28 and J is TRBJ2-4, with D unresolved. V was shortened by 3 bases and J by 3 bases, with 9 bases between the two germline ends. The germline gives CDR1 MDHEN, CDR2 SYDVKM. The CDR3 is 14 amino acids.

This clonotype was seen repeatedly, ten times or more. V usage is TRBV28 and J usage is TRBJ2-7; unclear D gene. Trimming pared 2 bases from V and 7 bases from J, leaving 12 bases between. In germline, CDR1 is MDHEN, CDR2 SYDVKM. This CDR3 region has 13 residues. The CDR3 coding sequence is TGTGCCAGCAGTTTACCATCCCCGAGGGAGCAGTACTTC. It codes for CASSLPSPREQYF.

This clonotype was detected a few times. A single base separates this from a much larger clone, so it may be a read error. As the CDR3 is not closed by the conserved phenylalanine or tryptophan, this likely results from a read error. The V call is TRBV7-9, the J call TRBJ1-1; D uncertain. Trimming took off 7 bases at V and 3 bases at J, with 15 bases between the two ends. Germline V gene data show CDR1 as SEHNR and CDR2 as FQNEAQ (reference sequence). The CDR3 has 14 residues. The CDR3 bases are TGTGCCAGCATCACGGCACCCAGAGACACTGAAGCTTTCCTT. Protein sequence: CASITAPRDTEAFL.

This sequence joins TRBV30 and TRBJ1-2; D perhaps matches TRBD1 (5 bases). The V end lost 2 bases, the J end lost 4 bases, and 23 bases lay between the germline ends. CDR3 length equals 17 residues. The germline CDR1 and CDR2 sequences are GTSNPN and SVGIG (reference sequence). CDR3 in amino acids: CAWSPPRTQSGGYGYTF. DNA for the CDR3: TGTGCCTGGAGTCCCCCTCGGACTCAATCGGGGGGCTATGGCTACACCTTC.

This clonotype was seen more than once but under ten times. With a much larger clone just one base away, this may be a read error. The rearrangement uses TRBV6-1 and TRBJ2-1; 9 bases line up with TRBD2. The germline gives CDR1 MNHNS, CDR2 SASEGT. The CDR3 contains 16 residues. Here the CDR3 DNA reads TGTGCCGGCAGTCGCCCTTGGACTAGCGCATACAATGAGCAGTTCTTC. Encoded protein: CAGSRPWTSAYNEQFF.

This clonotype was found many times. The chain joins TRBV6-1 to TRBJ1-1; D gene unclear. Germline CDR1 reads MNHNS; CDR2 reads SASEGT. Trimming took 5 bases from V and 4 from J, leaving 17 bases between them. The CDR3 spans 15 residues. DNA for the CDR3: TGTGCCAGCAGTCTCATGATAGGAGGCGGCACTGAAGCTTTCTTT. It specifies CASSLMIGGGTEAFF.

This clonotype has more than one count but fewer than ten. The rearrangement joins TRBV20-1 to TRBJ2-2; 9 bases line up with TRBD1. There are 16 residues in the CDR3. V gave up 2 bases and J gave up 5 bases; unmatched junction bases: 9. Germline values: CDR1 DFQATT, CDR2 SNEGSKA (reference sequence). CDR3 nucleotide sequence: TGCAGTGCTAGACCGCACAGGGGGCTAAGGACCGGGGAGCTGTTTTTT. Translation gives CSARPHRGLRTGELFF.

On this clonotype itself: A much bigger clone sits one base away, suggesting this may be a read error. This chain uses TRBV15 with TRBJ2-1; the D gene is possibly TRBD1 (5 bases). CDR1 is LNHNV and CDR2 is YYDKDF in the germline V gene (reference sequence). The CDR3 is made up of 15 amino acids. This CDR3 reads CATSRRRAPGNEQLF. In DNA form, the CDR3 reads TGTGCCACCAGCAGACGCAGGGCCCCGGGCAATGAGCAGCTCTTC. The full variable domain, with the rest looked up from reference TRBV15 and TRBJ2-1, is DAMVIQNPRYQVTQFGKPVTLSCSQTLNHNVMYWYQQKSSQAPKLLFHYYDKDFNNEADTPDNFQSRRPNTSFCFLDIRSPGLGDTAMYLCATSRRRAPGNEQLFGPGTRLTVL.

This clonotype came up many times. The chain has TRBV12-3 or TRBV12-4 and TRBJ2-7, with D perhaps TRBD2 (5 bases). CDR3 size: 13 residues. Trimming removed 1 base from V and 5 bases from J, with 9 bases in between. The CDR3 nucleotides are TGTGCCAGCAGTTTAGGTTCCGGGGACGAGCAGTACTTC. This codes for CASSLGSGDEQYF.

This clonotype was found many times. The chain links TRBV9 to TRBJ2-1, with 9 nucleotides matching TRBD2. With V trimmed by 4 bases and J by 5 bases, 10 bases remained unmatched. This CDR3 is 16 amino acids long. Germline V lookup: CDR1 SGDLS, CDR2 YYNGEE. CDR3 DNA sequence: TGTGCCAGCAGCCCACTTTCGGCTAGCGGGAACAATGAGCAGTTCTTC. This sequence encodes CASSPLSASGNNEQFF.

The J gene is TRBJ1-5, the V gene TRBV6-9; D uncertain. Germline CDR1 and CDR2: MNHGY and SVAAGI. Trimming removed 3 bases from V and 7 bases from J, with 16 bases in between. CDR3 size: 15 residues. The DNA of the CDR3 is TGTGCCAGCAGTTACTTCGGCCTTCAAGGACAGCCCCAGCATTTT. Amino acids: CASSYFGLQGQPQHF.

There are many counts of this clonotype. V usage is TRBV19 and J usage is TRBJ2-7, with TRBD1 matching over 12 bases. Germline loops: CDR1 LNHDA, CDR2 SQIVND (reference sequence). The CDR3 is 19 residues long. V lost 4 bases, J lost 0 bases, and 13 bases stayed unmatched. CDR3 sequence (DNA): TGTGCCAGTAGTACTTTCCGGGACAGGGGGCGCCGAGGCTCCTACGAGCAGTACTTC. Translation gives CASSTFRDRGRRGSYEQYF.

This clonotype appeared many times. This chain uses TRBV12-5 with TRBJ1-1; weak D call: TRBD1 (5 bases). V was pared by 6 bases and J by 2 bases, with 10 bases between. The CDR3 consists of 13 residues. Germline values: CDR1 LGHNT, CDR2 FRNRAP. Here the CDR3 DNA reads TGTGCTAGTGGCCCGGGGGGTAACACTGAAGCTTTCTTT. It encodes CASGPGGNTEAFF.

This clonotype has ten or more counts. The chain carries TRBV28 and TRBJ2-5, with D possibly matching TRBD2 (6 bases). V was clipped by 3 bases and J by 5 bases, with 19 bases between them. The CDR3 has 16 residues. Per the germline V gene, CDR1 is MDHEN and CDR2 is SYDVKM. The CDR3, as DNA: TGTGCCAGCAGTTTGGTTCTGGGAGGTTTTGGGGAGACCCAGTACTTC. This encodes CASSLVLGGFGETQYF.

This clonotype was picked up many times. The chain uses TRBV2 and TRBJ1-1; 7 bases fit TRBD1. The trim removed 5 bases at V and 5 bases at J, leaving 5 bases unmatched. The CDR3 is 13 residues long. CDR1 and CDR2 from the germline V gene are SNHLY and FYNNEI. The CDR3 protein is CASSYQGETEAFF. CDR3 nucleotides: TGTGCCAGCAGTTACCAGGGGGAGACTGAAGCTTTCTTT.